What follows are 27 T cell receptor beta chains derived from one specimen sequenced in a study of shared clonotypes between healthy human individuals. Positive CCR7 selection of CD45RO-negative cells yielded the naive CD8 cells, and terminally differentiated effector memory CD45RA+ cells were excluded. This table comes from immunoSEQ multiplex PCR, and its TCRdb copy is limited to in-frame clones, with some not included. This sample has roughly 2.1 million clones, with approximately 94% found just once. Sequenced: naive CD8+ T cells from PBMCs. The receptors stem from a man aged 18 to 30 in good health. Some clones in this sample may be carry-over from other donors' samples.

This clone has a single count. The V and J genes are TRBV29-1 and TRBJ2-7, with D tentatively TRBD1 or TRBD2 (5 bases each). V was trimmed by 7 bases and J by 0 bases, leaving 10 bases between them. The CDR3 is made up of 12 amino acids. CDR1 SQVTM and CDR2 ANQGSEA come from the germline V gene. The CDR3 region has the DNA TGCAGCGCCGCAGGGACCTCCTACGAGCAGTACTTC. It codes for CSAAGTSYEQYF.

The gene calls are TRBV19 and TRBJ1-2; a possible D gene is TRBD1 (5 bases). CDR1 is LNHDA, CDR2 SQIVND, per germline (reference sequence). The V end lost 6 bases, the J end lost 3 bases, and 20 bases lay between the germline ends. The CDR3 runs to 16 residues. CDR3 amino acids: CASSSVGTELYYGYTF. The CDR3 nucleotides read TGTGCCAGTAGCTCAGTAGGGACGGAGCTTTACTATGGCTACACCTTC.

The chain joins TRBV7-8 to TRBJ2-7; 9 bases fit TRBD2. The length of the CDR3 is 16 residues. V trimming: 1 base; J trimming: 3 bases; junction bases outside the gene matches: 7. The germline V gene encodes CDR1 SGHVS and CDR2 FQNEAQ. DNA for the CDR3: TGTGCCAGCAGCTTAGGATTCGCGGGAGGGCTCTACGAGCAGTACTTC. It translates to CASSLGFAGGLYEQYF.

The chain carries TRBV7-3 and TRBJ2-2; D gene ambiguous. The CDR3 is 14 residues long. The germline V gene encodes CDR1 SGHTA and CDR2 FQGTGA. The V end lost 5 bases, the J end lost 1 base, and 8 bases lay between the germline ends. The CDR3 DNA follows: TGTGCCAGCAGCCCGGTCGGGAACACCGGGGAGCTGTTTTTT. This encodes CASSPVGNTGELFF. The whole variable domain, remainder taken from reference TRBV7-3 and TRBJ2-2, is GAGVSQTPSNKVTEKGKYVELRCDPISGHTALYWYRQSLGQGPEFLIYFQGTGAADDSGLPNDRFFAVRPEGSVSTLKIQRTERGDSAVYLCASSPVGNTGELFFGEGSRLTVL.

The chain recombines TRBV11-2 with TRBJ2-2; the D gene is possibly TRBD1 (6 bases). V gave up 7 bases and J gave up 4 bases, with 16 bases separating them. The CDR3 extends over 15 amino acids. Per the germline V gene, CDR1 is SGHAT and CDR2 is FQNNGV. For the CDR3, the DNA is TGTGCCAGCACCATGGGTCCAGGGGTCACCGGGGAGCTGTTTTTT. Its protein is CASTMGPGVTGELFF.

The chain carries TRBV18 and TRBJ2-7, with D tentatively TRBD2 (7 bases). V lost 3 bases and J lost 6, with 24 bases in between. The CDR3 is 17 amino acids. Germline V gene data show CDR1 as KGHSH and CDR2 as LQKENI. In DNA, the CDR3 is TGTGCCAGCTCACCGGGTCGTCTGAGGGGGGGCGCGGGCGAGCAGTACTTC. This sequence encodes CASSPGRLRGGAGEQYF.

This clone came up once. This chain connects TRBV27 to TRBJ1-3; D remains ambiguous. The V end lost 0 bases, the J end lost 4 bases, and 10 bases lay between the germline ends. Germline V gives CDR1 MNHEY, CDR2 SMNVEV (reference sequence). The CDR3 totals 15 residues. This CDR3 reads CASSLSSKGGNTIYF. Written as DNA, the CDR3 is TGTGCCAGCAGTTTATCGAGCAAGGGCGGAAACACCATATATTTT.

V gene TRBV7-9 combines with J gene TRBJ1-1; the match to TRBD1 covers 8 bases. Germline CDR1 reads SEHNR; CDR2 reads FQNEAQ (reference sequence). The CDR3 totals 14 residues. V shed 5 bases and J 4 bases; nucleotides not matched to a gene: 6. The CDR3 reads CASSLGQGRTEAFF. In DNA, the CDR3 is TGTGCCAGCAGCCTAGGACAGGGTCGCACTGAAGCTTTCTTT.

The chain joins TRBV28 to TRBJ1-1; D is unclear. Germline V gene lookup returns CDR1 MDHEN and CDR2 SYDVKM. V was trimmed by 7 bases and J by 1 base, leaving 4 bases between them. This CDR3 has 11 amino acids. CDR3 loop: CASKGNTEAFF. CDR3 sequence (DNA): TGTGCCAGCAAGGGGAACACTGAAGCTTTCTTT.

The chain carries TRBV29-1 and TRBJ2-1, with D unclear. The germline V gene has CDR1 SQVTM and CDR2 ANQGSEA. The CDR3 contains 10 residues. Trimming shortened V by 5 bases and J by 9 bases, and 8 bases separated the two germline ends. CDR3 sequence reads: CSVSNPEQFF. The CDR3 coding sequence is TGCAGCGTTTCCAACCCTGAGCAGTTCTTC.

The rearrangement joins TRBV7-3 to TRBJ2-2; D uncertain. CDR1 is SGHTA, CDR2 FQGTGA, per germline. Trimming took off 1 base at V and 6 bases at J, with 6 bases between the two ends. The CDR3 is 13 residues long. CDR3 nucleotide sequence: TGTGCCAGCAGCTTAAGCCACGCCGGGGAGCTGTTTTTT. Encoded protein: CASSLSHAGELFF.

The J gene is TRBJ2-1, the V gene TRBV19; D not resolved. CDR1 and CDR2 (germline): LNHDA, SQIVND (reference sequence). Trimming took 6 bases from V and 9 from J, leaving 21 bases between them. This CDR3 has 15 residues. CDR3 sequence: CASRGRLGRISEQFF. As DNA, the CDR3 is TGTGCCAGTAGGGGAAGGCTAGGAAGGATCAGTGAGCAGTTCTTC.

With respect to this clone: Additional DNA sequences in this sample encode the identical CDR3. This chain links TRBV7-9 with TRBJ2-3; D not certain. The V gene lost 2 bases and the J gene lost 1 base, with 4 bases spanning the gap. The length of the CDR3 is 13 residues. Germline V lookup: CDR1 SEHNR, CDR2 FQNEAQ (reference sequence). In DNA, the CDR3 is TGTGCCAGCAGCTTACAGGGCACAGATACGCAGTATTTT. It is translated as CASSLQGTDTQYF.

The V gene is TRBV5-6, the J gene TRBJ1-2; TRBD1 might be the D (6 bases). This CDR3 has 12 amino acids. V lost 5 bases, J lost 9 bases, and 14 bases lay in between. The germline CDR1 and CDR2 sequences are SGHDT and YYEEEE. This CDR3 is CASRGALASYTF. The CDR3 region has the DNA TGTGCCAGCAGGGGGGCCCTGGCCAGCTACACCTTC.

The chain is built from TRBV7-3 and TRBJ1-5; 9 nucleotides match TRBD1. V lost 5 bases to trimming and J lost 6 bases; unmatched junction nucleotides: 8. The CDR3 contains 15 residues. Germline values: CDR1 SGHTA, CDR2 FQGTGA. Here the CDR3 reads CASSLTGGEGQPQHF. The CDR3 nucleotides are TGTGCCAGCAGCCTGACAGGGGGGGAGGGTCAGCCCCAGCATTTT. The full variable domain, completed using reference TRBV7-3 and TRBJ1-5, is GAGVSQTPSNKVTEKGKYVELRCDPISGHTALYWYRQSLGQGPEFLIYFQGTGAADDSGLPNDRFFAVRPEGSVSTLKIQRTERGDSAVYLCASSLTGGEGQPQHFGDGTRLSIL.

This chain uses TRBV29-1 with TRBJ2-3; 11 positions match TRBD2. CDR1 is SQVTM and CDR2 is ANQGSEA in the germline V gene. J lost 0 bases, V lost 2 bases, and 10 bases had no gene match. The CDR3 runs to 18 residues. CDR3 coding DNA: TGCAGCGTTGAACTGGGACTAGCGGAGTGGTCTAGCACAGATACGCAGTATTTT. Its translation: CSVELGLAEWSSTDTQYF.

The rearrangement uses TRBV27 and TRBJ1-1, with 12 positions matching TRBD1. V lost 1 base, J lost 1 base, and 7 bases stayed unmatched. Germline V gene sequence: CDR1 MNHEY, CDR2 SMNVEV (reference sequence). The CDR3 runs to 18 residues. The CDR3, as DNA: TGTGCCAGCAGTTTATTCCGGGACAGGGGGCTTCAGAACACTGAAGCTTTCTTT. Its translation: CASSLFRDRGLQNTEAFF.

This rearrangement joins TRBV9 to TRBJ2-7; possibly TRBD2 for D (5 bases). The germline V gene encodes CDR1 SGDLS and CDR2 YYNGEE. The ends were cut back, 0 bases at V and 8 bases at J, with 12 bases in the middle. This CDR3 is 13 amino acids long. CDR3 DNA sequence: TGTGCCAGCAGCGTAGCCCGGGGAGACCAGCAGTACTTC. It translates to CASSVARGDQQYF.

The chain uses TRBV25-1 and TRBJ1-4; 7 bases line up with TRBD1. The CDR3 runs to 14 residues. With V trimmed by 3 bases and J by 8 bases, 6 bases remained unmatched. Germline V CDR1 and CDR2: MGHDK, SYGVNS. The DNA of the CDR3 is TGTGCCAGCAGTGACAGGGGGAACAGAGAAAAACTGTTTTTT. Encoded protein: CASSDRGNREKLFF.

The J gene is TRBJ1-1, the V gene TRBV6-4; 8 bases are shared with TRBD1. CDR3 size: 13 residues. V lost 6 bases to trimming and J lost 4 bases; unmatched junction nucleotides: 4. Germline V gives CDR1 MRHNA, CDR2 SNTAGT. The CDR3 here is CASRQGAGTEAFF. Here the CDR3 DNA reads TGTGCCAGCAGGCAGGGGGCCGGCACTGAAGCTTTCTTT.

The chain couples TRBV27 to TRBJ1-1; tentatively, D is TRBD1 (6 bases). CDR3 length equals 16 residues. Germline-derived CDR1 and CDR2 are MNHEY and SMNVEV (reference sequence). V shed 1 base and J shed 1 base, with 13 bases lying between them. The CDR3 is CASSLLAGVGNTEAFF. Written as DNA, the CDR3 is TGTGCCAGCAGTTTATTGGCAGGGGTGGGGAACACTGAAGCTTTCTTT.

The chain links TRBV9 to TRBJ2-3; no clear D gene. The CDR3 loop spans 12 amino acids. Trimming took off 0 bases at V and 7 bases at J, with 6 bases between the two ends. Germline-derived CDR1 and CDR2 are SGDLS and YYNGEE. This chain's CDR3 is CASSVVDNTQYF. CDR3 DNA sequence: TGTGCCAGCAGCGTAGTTGACAATACGCAGTATTTT.

This clone was recorded only once. The chain is built from TRBV7-3 and TRBJ2-5; no clear D. CDR1 is SGHTA and CDR2 is FQGTGA in the germline V gene. This CDR3 is 15 amino acids long. The ends were cut back, 0 bases at V and 5 bases at J, with 13 bases in the middle. CDR3 nucleotides: TGTGCCAGCAGCTTAACCCCGGCGCGGATTGAGACCCAGTACTTC. Protein product: CASSLTPARIETQYF.

V usage is TRBV4-3 and J usage is TRBJ1-1; D is uncertain. Germline V lookup: CDR1 LGHNA, CDR2 YSLEER. The CDR3 contains 14 residues. The V gene lost 4 bases and the J gene lost 2 bases, with 11 bases spanning the gap. Here the CDR3 DNA reads TGCGCCAGCAGCCTTCACGGATTAAACACTGAAGCTTTCTTT. It translates to CASSLHGLNTEAFF.

The chain links TRBV7-9 to TRBJ2-7; no definite D call. Germline CDR1 is SEHNR and CDR2 is FQNEAQ (reference sequence). This CDR3 has 13 residues. V lost 3 bases and J 3 bases, leaving 9 bases between the germline ends. CDR3 sequence: CASSLVSDYEQYF. CDR3 sequence (DNA): TGTGCCAGCAGCTTGGTCAGCGACTACGAGCAGTACTTC.

In this sample, this clone turned up once. The chain carries TRBV11-2 and TRBJ2-1; 7 bases fit TRBD1. CDR1 and CDR2 (germline): SGHAT, FQNNGV. The V segment lost 5 bases and the J segment 6 bases; nucleotides outside the gene matches: 7. The CDR3 length is 14 residues. Here the CDR3 reads CASSPQDRFNEQFF. CDR3 nucleotide sequence: TGTGCCAGCAGCCCGCAGGACAGGTTCAATGAGCAGTTCTTC.

The CDR3 DNA sequence: TGCAGCGTTGCGGGCGAGCGGGAGGTGTTGTACGAGCAGTACTTC. Its translation is CSVAGEREVLYEQYF. This chain connects TRBV29-1 to TRBJ2-7, with TRBD2 identical over 9 bases. Germline V gives CDR1 SQVTM, CDR2 ANQGSEA. The CDR3 totals 15 residues. Trimming cost V 4 bases and J 4 bases; bases outside gene matches: 11.